The 17 T cell receptor beta chains below all came from one sample that was sequenced in a study of T cell repertoires in cytomegalovirus infection. TCRdb itself ran the reads through MiXCR, one entry per CDR3 protein. The sample lists roughly 320,000 distinct CDR3 sequences, about 9.2% seen once, with approximately 2.3% in the top ten. Sequenced sample: PBMCs. These TCRs come from a human donor in good health (CMV status not recorded). Some clones in this sample may be carry-over from other donors' samples.

V usage is TRBV6-4 and J usage is TRBJ1-1; D remains ambiguous. Germline V gene sequence: CDR1 MRHNA, CDR2 SNTAGT. V was shortened by 2 bases and J by 10 bases, with 11 bases between the two germline ends. The CDR3 extends over 12 amino acids. CDR3 in amino acids: CASSDRAGVAFF. The CDR3, as DNA: TGTGCCAGCAGTGACAGGGCGGGTGTAGCTTTCTTT.

Of note for this clonotype: This may arise from a read error, as a much more abundant clone is one base away. The J gene is TRBJ1-1, the V gene TRBV4-1; no firm D call. Looked up from germline, CDR1 is MGHRA and CDR2 is YSYEKL. The CDR3 contains 13 residues. The CDR3 bases are TGCGCCAACAGCTACGAGTATAATACTGAAGCTTTCTTT. It translates to CANSYEYNTEAFF.

This clonotype was counted at least ten times. The J gene is TRBJ2-4, the V gene TRBV7-2, with 7 bases lining up with TRBD1. In germline, CDR1 is SGHTA, CDR2 FQGNSA. V lost 0 bases to trimming and J lost 7 bases; unmatched junction nucleotides: 6. This CDR3 has 15 amino acids. The CDR3 protein is CASSLAGQRGNIQYF. CDR3 sequence (DNA): TGTGCCAGCAGCTTAGCGGGACAGAGGGGGAACATTCAGTACTTC.

The genes are TRBV12-3 or TRBV12-4 and TRBJ2-4, with 11 nucleotides matching TRBD2. There are 20 residues in the CDR3. The V segment lost 0 bases and the J segment 0 bases; nucleotides outside the gene matches: 10. This CDR3 reads CASSLAGMASGGIAKNIQYF. DNA for the CDR3: TGTGCCAGCAGTTTAGCGGGAATGGCTAGCGGGGGGATAGCCAAAAACATTCAGTACTTC.

Comment on this clonotype: A much larger clone differs by one base, so this may be a read error. The chain joins TRBV29-1 to TRBJ1-6; the D gene is possibly TRBD1 (5 bases). The ends were cut back, 6 bases at V and 5 bases at J, with 14 bases in the middle. From germline, CDR1 is SQVTM and CDR2 ANQGSEA. The CDR3 totals 14 residues. The CDR3 protein is CSVQEPSDNSPLHF. CDR3 sequence (DNA): TGCAGCGTACAGGAGCCTTCGGATAATTCACCCCTCCACTTT.

This clonotype showed up many times. The chain carries TRBV28 and TRBJ2-7; D gene uncertain. The CDR3 runs 12 residues. Germline CDR1 MDHEN, CDR2 SYDVKM. V was clipped by 2 bases and J by 3 bases, with 5 bases between them. CDR3 residues: CASSLGVYEQYV. In nucleotides, the CDR3 is TGTGCCAGCAGTTTAGGAGTCTACGAGCAGTACGTC.

This clonotype was seen many times. This chain connects TRBV20-1 to TRBJ1-1; 8 bases map to TRBD1. CDR1 is DFQATT and CDR2 is SNEGSKA in the germline V gene (reference sequence). V trimming: 0 bases; J trimming: 3 bases; junction bases outside the gene matches: 15. The length of the CDR3 is 18 residues. This CDR3 is CSARDSGGRGLGYTEAFF. In DNA form, the CDR3 reads TGCAGTGCTAGAGATAGTGGGGGCAGGGGGCTAGGATACACTGAAGCTTTCTTT.

This clonotype was recorded many times. The rearrangement links TRBV6-2 or TRBV6-3 to TRBJ1-1; weak D call: TRBD1 (6 bases). Germline V gene lookup returns CDR1 MNHEY and CDR2 SVGEGT. This CDR3 has 13 amino acids. With 10 bases removed from V and 0 bases from J, the gap between germline ends came to 12 bases. Here the CDR3 DNA reads TGTGCCATTCGGACAGAAATGAACACTGAAGCTTTCTTT. It encodes CAIRTEMNTEAFF.

This clonotype appeared many times. The chain recombines TRBV20-1 with TRBJ2-6; D is unclear. CDR1 and CDR2 from the germline V gene are DFQATT and SNEGSKA (reference sequence). Trimming removed 3 bases at V and 0 bases at J, with 6 bases between. There are 14 residues in the CDR3. DNA of the CDR3: TGCAGTGCTAGTCGTTACTCTGGGGCCAACGTCCTGACTTTC. Amino acids: CSASRYSGANVLTF.

This clonotype turned up a few times. The chain couples TRBV3-1 to TRBJ2-2, with D possibly being TRBD2 (5 bases). CDR3 length: 16 residues. The germline CDR1 and CDR2 sequences are LGHDT and YNNKEL (reference sequence). V lost 2 bases, J lost 1 base, and 11 bases lay in between. The CDR3 loop is CASSQPLRGNTGELFF. CDR3 nucleotides: TGTGCCAGCAGCCAACCCTTACGGGGGAACACCGGGGAGCTGTTTTTT.

In regard to this clonotype: One end of the junction varies from germline; a read error may be responsible. The chain joins TRBV9 to TRBJ2-7; D not resolved. The CDR3 extends over 13 amino acids. Germline V gives CDR1 SGDLS, CDR2 YYNGEE. The CDR3 here is CAGSVGRLGEQYF. The CDR3 coding sequence is TGTGCCGGCAGCGTAGGTCGCCTGGGGGAGCAGTACTTC.

This clonotype appeared many times. V is TRBV6-2 or TRBV6-3 and J is TRBJ1-1; D is unresolved. The germline CDR1 and CDR2 sequences are MNHEY and SVGEGT. Trimming shortened V by 4 bases and J by 4 bases, and 16 bases separated the two germline ends. This CDR3 spans 15 amino acids. CDR3 sequence: CASSSPVGLGTEAFF. The CDR3 DNA follows: TGTGCCAGCAGTTCCCCGGTGGGGTTGGGCACTGAAGCTTTCTTT.

This clonotype was observed many times. J is TRBJ2-3 and V is TRBV7-2; unclear D gene. The germline V and J ends were trimmed by 6 bases and 5 bases, with 9 bases remaining between them. Germline loops: CDR1 SGHTA, CDR2 FQGNSA. This CDR3 has 12 residues. The CDR3 here is CASRRTEDTQYF. In DNA form, the CDR3 reads TGTGCCAGCAGGCGGACGGAAGATACGCAGTATTTT.

This clonotype was counted many times. The chain combines TRBV28 with TRBJ2-1; 11 bases match TRBD1. Trimming cost V 5 bases and J 2 bases; bases outside gene matches: 2. CDR1 and CDR2 from the germline V gene are MDHEN and SYDVKM. The CDR3 runs 15 residues. The CDR3 is CASSQDRGPYNEQFF. CDR3 in DNA: TGTGCCAGCAGTCAGGACAGGGGGCCCTACAATGAGCAGTTCTTC. The whole variable domain, remainder taken from reference TRBV28 and TRBJ2-1, is DVKVTQSSRYLVKRTGEKVFLECVQDMDHENMFWYRQDPGLGLRLIYFSYDVKMKEKGDIPEGYSVSREKKERFSLILESASTNQTSMYLCASSQDRGPYNEQFFGPGTRLTVL.

This clonotype was detected a few times. The chain links TRBV4-3 to TRBJ2-2; D possibly corresponds to TRBD2 (5 bases). The CDR3 sequence is 14 residues long. Per the germline V gene, CDR1 is LGHNA and CDR2 is YSLEER. Trimming stripped 1 base from V and 5 bases from J, with 8 bases between. CDR3 in amino acids: CASSQAQRTGELFF. The CDR3 DNA follows: TGCGCCAGCAGCCAAGCCCAGCGGACCGGGGAGCTGTTTTTT.

This clonotype came up many times. This chain uses TRBV20-1 with TRBJ1-1, with TRBD1 as a possible D gene (5 bases). This CDR3 is built from 15 residues. Trimming took 0 bases from V and 3 from J, leaving 14 bases between them. The V gene's germline CDR1 is DFQATT and CDR2 SNEGSKA (reference sequence). CDR3 loop: CSARDRNRLDTEAFF. CDR3 bases: TGCAGTGCTAGAGATCGAAACAGGTTGGACACTGAAGCTTTCTTT.

This clonotype has ten or more counts. The gene calls are TRBV4-2 and TRBJ2-5, with 11 bases identical to TRBD2. V shed 1 base, J shed 3 bases, and the junction held 7 bases outside the gene matches. The CDR3 is 17 amino acids. In germline, CDR1 is LGHNA, CDR2 YNFKEQ. The DNA for the CDR3 is TGTGCCAGCAGCCAAGGTGTTATAGCGGGGGGGGAAGAGACCCAGTACTTC. This codes for CASSQGVIAGGEETQYF.